The following is a T cell receptor (beta chain) sequence with its context. Its antigen is still unknown. Base-call qualities are not available, and no considerably larger clone is one nucleotide away. The sample belongs to a study of siplizumab effects on memory and regulatory T cells (dated by TCRdb to the late 2010s). Notes on the research overall: The effect of the anti-CD2 antibody siplizumab on alloreactive T-cell subsets was examined in allogeneic mixed lymphocyte reactions constructed from human PBMCs. Study-wide conclusions, independent of this receptor: Among mappable alloreactive CD4+ clones, the Treg-derived fraction averaged around 69% with siplizumab versus 25% to 30% in control reactions. Unstimulated naive T cells appeared more diverse than memory T cells, and naive cells seemed to contribute substantially to the alloresponse. Roughly 75-95% of proliferating CD4+ or CD8+ clones could not be assigned a naive or memory phenotype. Whether proliferating Tregs from siplizumab cultures actually had suppressive function was not functionally confirmed. Sequences below about 10^-5 frequency were poorly captured, so only a minor fraction of alloreactive clones could be mapped to unstimulated subsets. The cumulative frequency of alloreactive sequences that could be traced back to unstimulated CD4+ memory T cells was significantly reduced by siplizumab.

Spanning cysteine to phenylalanine, the CDR3 consists of 16 amino acids. Only CDR3 DNA is held: 48 bases, read in frame from base 1. Compared with germline, V lacks 3 bases and J lacks 0 bases; bases without a gene match: 1. The germline V gene yields SGHVS for CDR1 and FQNEAQ for CDR2. The method was the immunoSEQ multiplex PCR assay. The deep sequencing platform assayed some 98,000 TCR templates per sample. Genomic DNA extracted from sorted T cells was used for TCRbeta CDR3 sequencing. Under the source paper's analysis protocol: The R programming language was used for the clonal analysis of the TCRbeta CDR3 data. Unstimulated samples were compared with post-reaction CFSE-low samples to define alloreactive CD4+ and CD8+ clones. By matching sequences to the repertoires of sorted unstimulated Treg and non-Treg cells, each alloreactive CD4+ clone was assigned a regulatory or non-regulatory origin. This immuneACCESS table, as held by TCRdb, lists in-frame sequences with V and J called but not all clones. Of the missing ones, under half trace to an unresolved V gene in checked studies; the others have no known cause. The V and J calls and the clone size are those of that table, but D and trimming were determined from the DNA. This sample comprises approximately 100,000 clones, more than 85% of them detected only once. Together, the top ten hold around 2.6% of the sample.

TCRbeta CDR3 sequencing was performed on sorted unstimulated T cells and on proliferating T cells recovered from mixed lymphocyte reactions. Fresh whole blood from 9 to 11 HLA-typed healthy donors was used to isolate PBMCs. The source of this sequence is a human donor in good health. Some clones in this sample may be carry-over from other donors' samples. The receptor chain draws on TRBV7-8 and TRBJ2-6; TRBD1 lines up with 8 middle nucleotides. Sequenced material: CD4+ T cells sorted from blood. The bases are TGTGCCAGCAGCTTGGGACAGGTCTCTGGGGCCAACGTCCTGACTTTC. Translation gives CASSLGQVSGANVLTF.